This T cell receptor beta chain was sequenced for a study of blood T cells in healthy people across ages. Study in general: Template-switching capture recovered about one barcoded beta molecule per two T cells.

Trimming cost V 4 bases and J 7 bases, with 7 bases left between them. This CDR3 has 12 amino acids. Per the germline V gene, CDR1 is MDHEN and CDR2 is SYDVKM. Sample-barcoded 5' priming and a J-beta primer mix drove a second PCR of roughly 6 to 12 cycles. Every cDNA molecule bore a tag from a template-switch adaptor containing 12 random nucleotides. TCRdb processed the 5' RACE reads anew with MiXCR; each CDR3 protein has one entry. The table lists about a million distinct CDR3 sequences, roughly 51% of them singletons. The source is an older woman in good health. The source material was blood. The V call is TRBV28, the J call TRBJ1-4; D is undetermined. The CDR3 loop reads CASSSRFEKLFF. The CDR3 DNA reads TGTGCCAGCAGTTCCAGATTTGAAAAACTGTTTTTT.